This TCR beta chain was sequenced in a study of blood T cell repertoires in COVID-19. Across the study: T cells, B-cell-depleted T cells, or PBMCs provided the cDNA or gDNA that served as material.

V lost 0 bases to trimming and J lost 4 bases, with 5 bases between them. Germline V gene data show CDR1 as ENHRY and CDR2 as SYGVKD. This CDR3 spans 13 amino acids. Clones were read by immunoSEQ multiplex PCR, and TCRdb kept only the in-frame ones, dropping some. The repertoire holds 45,000 to 65,000 clones, with 85% to 90% as singletons. The V and J genes are TRBV10-3 and TRBJ2-3; D gene unclear. The sample consisted of peripheral blood. This clonotype was obtained from an elderly man with active COVID-19. The CDR3 region has the DNA TGTGCCATCAGTGAGTCGAGGTCAGATACGCAGTATTTT. Residues: CAISESRSDTQYF.